Sequencing of this TCR beta chain was carried out in a study of CD8 T cells in ankylosing spondylitis. General study points: Seemingly characteristic of ankylosing spondylitis blood was a TCR beta motif consisting of eight highly homologous variants. Earlier work had already found some motif variants in reactive arthritis synovial fluid and blood.

By quantitative 5'-RACE with molecular barcodes, the TCR beta libraries were made. Each CDR3 protein is one row after TCRdb ran MiXCR on the 5' RACE reads. The repertoire holds around 480,000 distinct CDR3 sequences, with about 15% as singletons. The CDR3 consists of 16 residues. Germline V lookup: CDR1 SGHRS, CDR2 YFSETQ. The V gene lost 0 bases and the J gene lost 2 bases, with 11 bases spanning the gap. This clonotype was seen many times. Its antigen is unknown. The sequenced material came from blood, either unsorted or a sorted T cell fraction (not recorded which). This TCR was recovered from a male donor with ankylosing spondylitis. The rearrangement links TRBV5-1 to TRBJ2-2; D is undetermined. The CDR3: CASSLAAAVNTGELFF. DNA for the CDR3: TGCGCCAGCAGCTTGGCCGCGGCAGTAAACACCGGGGAGCTGTTTTTT. Together with reference TRBV5-1 and TRBJ2-2, the CDR3 gives the full variable domain: KAGVTQTPRYLIKTRGQQVTLSCSPISGHRSVSWYQQTPGQGLQFLFEYFSETQRNKGNFPGRFSGRQFSNSRSEMNVSTLELGDSALYLCASSLAAAVNTGELFFGEGSRLTVL.